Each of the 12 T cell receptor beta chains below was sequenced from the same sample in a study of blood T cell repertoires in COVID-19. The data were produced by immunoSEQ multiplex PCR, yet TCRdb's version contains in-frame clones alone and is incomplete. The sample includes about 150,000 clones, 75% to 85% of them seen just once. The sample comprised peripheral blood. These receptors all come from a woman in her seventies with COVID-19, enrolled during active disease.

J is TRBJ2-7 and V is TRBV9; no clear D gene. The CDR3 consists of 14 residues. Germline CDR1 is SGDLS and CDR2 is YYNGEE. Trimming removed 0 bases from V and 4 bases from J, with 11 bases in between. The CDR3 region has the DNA TGTGCCAGCAGCGTAGCCTCAGGATCGTACGAGCAGTACTTC. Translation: CASSVASGSYEQYF.

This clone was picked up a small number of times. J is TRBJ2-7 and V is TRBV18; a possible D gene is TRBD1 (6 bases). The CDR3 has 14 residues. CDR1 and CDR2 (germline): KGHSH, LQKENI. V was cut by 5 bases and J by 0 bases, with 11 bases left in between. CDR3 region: CASSSQGGSYEQYF. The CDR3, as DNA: TGTGCCAGCTCAAGTCAAGGGGGCTCCTACGAGCAGTACTTC.

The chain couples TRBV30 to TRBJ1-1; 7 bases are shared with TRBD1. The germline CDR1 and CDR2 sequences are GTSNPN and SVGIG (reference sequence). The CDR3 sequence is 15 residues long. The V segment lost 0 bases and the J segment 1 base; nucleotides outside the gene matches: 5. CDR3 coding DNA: TGTGCCTGGAGTGTACCCGGACAGGCGAACACTGAAGCTTTCTTT. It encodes CAWSVPGQANTEAFF.

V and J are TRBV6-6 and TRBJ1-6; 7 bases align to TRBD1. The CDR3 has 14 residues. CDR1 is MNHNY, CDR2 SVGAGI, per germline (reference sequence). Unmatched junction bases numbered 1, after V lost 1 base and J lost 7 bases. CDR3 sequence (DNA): TGTGCCAGCAGTTACTTGGGACAGAATTCACCCCTCCACTTT. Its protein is CASSYLGQNSPLHF.

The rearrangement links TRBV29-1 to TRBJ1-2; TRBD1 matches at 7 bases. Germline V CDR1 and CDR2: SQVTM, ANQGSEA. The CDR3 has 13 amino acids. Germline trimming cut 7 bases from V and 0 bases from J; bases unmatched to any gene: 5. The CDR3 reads CSANRGTNYGYTF. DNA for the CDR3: TGCAGCGCCAACAGGGGTACTAACTATGGCTACACCTTC.

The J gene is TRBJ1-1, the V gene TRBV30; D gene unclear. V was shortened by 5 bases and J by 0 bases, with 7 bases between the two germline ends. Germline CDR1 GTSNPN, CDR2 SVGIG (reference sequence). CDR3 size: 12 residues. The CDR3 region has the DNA TGTGCCTGGTGGCCGCTGAACACTGAAGCTTTCTTT. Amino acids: CAWWPLNTEAFF.

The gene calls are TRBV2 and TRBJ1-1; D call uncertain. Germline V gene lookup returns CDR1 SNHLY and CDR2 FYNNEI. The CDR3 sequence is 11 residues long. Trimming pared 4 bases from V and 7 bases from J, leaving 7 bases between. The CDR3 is CASSVGVEAFF. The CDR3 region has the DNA TGTGCCAGCAGTGTTGGAGTTGAAGCTTTCTTT. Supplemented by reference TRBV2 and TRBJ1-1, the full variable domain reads EPEVTQTPSHQVTQMGQEVILRCVPISNHLYFYWYRQILGQKVEFLVSFYNNEISEKSEIFDDQFSVERPDGSNFTLKIRSTKLEDSAMYFCASSVGVEAFFGQGTRLTVV.

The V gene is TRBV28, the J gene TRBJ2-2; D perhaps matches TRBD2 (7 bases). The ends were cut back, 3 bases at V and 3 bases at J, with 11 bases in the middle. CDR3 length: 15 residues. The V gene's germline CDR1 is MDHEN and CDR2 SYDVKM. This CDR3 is CASSLRGLHTGELFF. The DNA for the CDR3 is TGTGCCAGCAGTTTGCGGGGGCTACACACCGGGGAGCTGTTTTTT.

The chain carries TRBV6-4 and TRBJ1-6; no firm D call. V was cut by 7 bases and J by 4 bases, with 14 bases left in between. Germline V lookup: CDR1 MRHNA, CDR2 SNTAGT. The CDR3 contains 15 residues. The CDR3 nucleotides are TGTGCCAGCAAAGGTGGTGCGGGGTATAATTCACCCCTCCACTTT. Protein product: CASKGGAGYNSPLHF.

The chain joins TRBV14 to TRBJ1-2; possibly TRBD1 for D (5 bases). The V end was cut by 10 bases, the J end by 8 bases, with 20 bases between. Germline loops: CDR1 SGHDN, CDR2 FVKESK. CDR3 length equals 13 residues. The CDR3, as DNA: TGTGCCATCTCTTCTCAGGGCGGGATGGGCTACACCTTC. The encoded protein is CAISSQGGMGYTF.

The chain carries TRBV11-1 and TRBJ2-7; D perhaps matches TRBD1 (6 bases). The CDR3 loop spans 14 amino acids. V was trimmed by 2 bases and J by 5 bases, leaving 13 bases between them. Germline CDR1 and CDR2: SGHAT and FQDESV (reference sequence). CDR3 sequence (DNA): TGTGCCAGCAGCTTACAACAGGGAATACACGAGCAGTACTTC. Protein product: CASSLQQGIHEQYF.

The CDR3 spells CASQIRDNSPLHF. CDR3 nucleotides: TGTGCCAGCCAAATCAGGGATAATTCACCCCTCCACTTT. The genes are TRBV6-5 and TRBJ1-6, with D tentatively TRBD1 (5 bases). Germline-derived CDR1 and CDR2 are MNHEY and SVGAGI. The germline V and J ends were trimmed by 8 bases and 5 bases, with 10 bases remaining between them. This CDR3 comprises 13 residues.